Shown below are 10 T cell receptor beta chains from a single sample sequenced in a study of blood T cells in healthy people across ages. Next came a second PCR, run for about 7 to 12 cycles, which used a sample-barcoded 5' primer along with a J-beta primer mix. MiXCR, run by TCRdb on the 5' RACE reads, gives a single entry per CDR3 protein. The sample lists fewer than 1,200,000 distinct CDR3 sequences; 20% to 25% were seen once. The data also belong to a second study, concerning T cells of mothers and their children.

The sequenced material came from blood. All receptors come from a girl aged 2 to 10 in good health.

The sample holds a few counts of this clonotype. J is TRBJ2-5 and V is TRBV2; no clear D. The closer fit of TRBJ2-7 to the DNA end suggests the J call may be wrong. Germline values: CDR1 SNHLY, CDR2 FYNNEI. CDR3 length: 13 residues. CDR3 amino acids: CASSEEDSYEQYF. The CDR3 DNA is TGTGCCAGCAGTGAGGAAGACTCCTACGAGCAGTACTTC.

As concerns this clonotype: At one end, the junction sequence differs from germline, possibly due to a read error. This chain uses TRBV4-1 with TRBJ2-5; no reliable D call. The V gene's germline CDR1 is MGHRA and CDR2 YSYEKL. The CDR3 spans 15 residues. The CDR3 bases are TGCGCCAGCACCCAAGGTTTGGGCGGTGGAGAGACCCAGTACTTC. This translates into CASTQGLGGGETQYF.

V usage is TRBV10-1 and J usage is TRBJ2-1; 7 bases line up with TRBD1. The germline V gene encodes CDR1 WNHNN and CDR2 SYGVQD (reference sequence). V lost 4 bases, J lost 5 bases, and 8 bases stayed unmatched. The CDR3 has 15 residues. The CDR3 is CASSVGTVIDNEQFF. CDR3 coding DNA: TGCGCCAGCAGTGTTGGGACAGTAATCGACAATGAGCAGTTCTTC.

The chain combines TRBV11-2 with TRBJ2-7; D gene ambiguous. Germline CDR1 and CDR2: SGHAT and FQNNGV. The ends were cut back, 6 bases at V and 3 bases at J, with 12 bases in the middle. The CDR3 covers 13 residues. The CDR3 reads CASSFRKGYEQYF. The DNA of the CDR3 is TGTGCCAGCAGTTTCAGGAAGGGCTACGAGCAGTACTTC. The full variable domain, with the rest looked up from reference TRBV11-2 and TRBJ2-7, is EAGVAQSPRYKIIEKRQSVAFWCNPISGHATLYWYQQILGQGPKLLIQFQNNGVVDDSQLPKDRFSAERLKGVDSTLKIQPAKLEDSAVYLCASSFRKGYEQYFGPGTRLTVT.

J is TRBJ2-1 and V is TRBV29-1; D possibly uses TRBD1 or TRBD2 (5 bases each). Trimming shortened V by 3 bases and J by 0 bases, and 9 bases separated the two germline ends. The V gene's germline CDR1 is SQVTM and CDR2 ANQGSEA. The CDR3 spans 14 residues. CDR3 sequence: CSVDLGDSYNEQFF. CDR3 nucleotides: TGCAGCGTTGACTTGGGGGACTCCTACAATGAGCAGTTCTTC.

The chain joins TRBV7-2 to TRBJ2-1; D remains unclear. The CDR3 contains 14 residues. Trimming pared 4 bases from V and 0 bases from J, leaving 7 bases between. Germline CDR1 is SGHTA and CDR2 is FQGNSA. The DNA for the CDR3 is TGTGCCAGCAGCTCTCCACACTCCTACAATGAGCAGTTCTTC. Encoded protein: CASSSPHSYNEQFF. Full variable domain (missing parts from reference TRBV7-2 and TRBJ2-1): GAGVSQSPSNKVTEKGKDVELRCDPISGHTALYWYRQSLGQGLEFLIYFQGNSAPDKSGLPSDRFSAERTGGSVSTLTIQRTQQEDSAVYLCASSSPHSYNEQFFGPGTRLTVL.

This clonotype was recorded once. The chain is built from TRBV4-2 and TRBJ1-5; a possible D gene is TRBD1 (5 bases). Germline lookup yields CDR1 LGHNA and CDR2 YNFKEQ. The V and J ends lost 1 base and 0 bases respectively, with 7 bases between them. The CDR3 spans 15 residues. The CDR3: CASSQADTSNQPQHF. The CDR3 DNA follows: TGTGCCAGCAGCCAAGCGGACACTAGCAATCAGCCCCAGCATTTT.

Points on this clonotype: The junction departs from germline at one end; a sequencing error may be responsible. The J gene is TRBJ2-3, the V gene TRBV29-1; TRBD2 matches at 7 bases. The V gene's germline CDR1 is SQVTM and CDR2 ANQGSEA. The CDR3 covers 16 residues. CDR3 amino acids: CSVEKALAEITDTQYF. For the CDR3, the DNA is TGTAGCGTTGAAAAGGCCCTAGCGGAGATCACAGATACGCAGTATTTT.

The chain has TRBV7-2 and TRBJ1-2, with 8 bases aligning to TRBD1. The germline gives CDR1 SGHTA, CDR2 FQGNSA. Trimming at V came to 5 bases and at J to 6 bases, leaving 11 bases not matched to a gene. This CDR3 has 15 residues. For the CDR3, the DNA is TGTGCCAGCAGCCCCCGGACAGGGAGGGATGATGGCTACACCTTC. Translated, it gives CASSPRTGRDDGYTF.

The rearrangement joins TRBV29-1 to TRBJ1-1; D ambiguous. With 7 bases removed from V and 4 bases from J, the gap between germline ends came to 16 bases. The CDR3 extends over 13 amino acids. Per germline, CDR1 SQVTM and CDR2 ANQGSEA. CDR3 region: CSAAQMESTEAFF. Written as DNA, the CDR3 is TGCAGCGCCGCCCAAATGGAGAGCACTGAAGCTTTCTTT.